The T cell receptor beta chain under discussion was sequenced for a study of CD8 T cells in Susac syndrome. The V gene's germline CDR1 is SQVTM and CDR2 ANQGSEA. Trimming cost V 3 bases and J 4 bases, with 9 bases left between them. The CDR3 extends over 12 amino acids. Reverse transcription of roughly 0.5 to 1 ug RNA used random hexamers. TCRdb analysed the immunoSEQ multiplex PCR reads with MiXCR anew, one entry per CDR3 protein. The sample records some 300,000 distinct CDR3 sequences, 70% to 90% being singletons. Blood CD8+ and CD4+ T cells underwent high-throughput TCR beta sequencing. Material: CD8+ T cells from PBMCs. The chain couples TRBV29-1 to TRBJ1-2; D may be TRBD1 (5 bases). This receptor was taken from a human donor with multiple sclerosis. The CDR3 DNA sequence: TGCAGCGTTGATTCGGGGCTCTATGGCTACACCTTC. It translates to CSVDSGLYGYTF.